This note documents a single TCR beta chain sequence. Antigen specificity is unknown. The CDR3 sequence is 14 residues long. CDR1 is SGHTA, CDR2 FQGNSA, per germline. Trimming took off 1 base at V and 1 base at J, with 8 bases between the two ends. A single record per CDR3 protein comes from TCRdb applying MiXCR to the reads. The repertoire holds 550,000 to 700,000 distinct CDR3 sequences, with 35% to 50% as singletons. The data derive from a study of T cell repertoires in cytomegalovirus infection. About the research overall: The authors relied on CMV epitopes, both recently identified HLA-C-restricted and well-studied HLA-B-restricted. Public TCR beta signatures provided an indication of both CMV infection and a matching HLA type. Study-wide points: Predominance within the ex vivo response was attributable to HLA-C-restricted CMV-specific TCR beta clonotypes.

The J gene is TRBJ2-7, the V gene TRBV7-2; no firm D call. Sequencing used cultured PBMCs, obtained from culture after CMV antigen stimulation. This TCR derives from a human donor in good health (CMV status not recorded). Some clones in this sample may be carry-over from other donors' samples. The CDR3 reads CASSLVTASYEQYF. The CDR3 region has the DNA TGTGCCAGCAGCTTAGTGACCGCGTCCTACGAGCAGTACTTC.